The T cell receptor (beta chain) described here comes from a study of CD8 T cells in ankylosing spondylitis. Study observations and caveats: Matched ankylosing spondylitis synovial fluid reportedly contained a significantly enriched population of disease-linked clones. What appeared characteristic of ankylosing spondylitis blood was a TCR beta motif of fewer than ten highly homologous variants.

For TCR beta, libraries came from quantitative 5'-RACE with molecular barcodes. TCRdb reanalysed the 5' RACE reads using MiXCR and keeps one entry per CDR3 protein. Among around 540,000 distinct CDR3 sequences, about 13% were seen once, and the ten largest hold 6.8%. This clonotype was picked up a small number of times. Its target is unknown. The sequenced material came from blood, either unsorted or a sorted T cell fraction (not recorded which). The clonotype originates from a male donor with ankylosing spondylitis.

The CDR3 sequence: CASSGGSDSYNEQFF. The CDR3 DNA is TGTGCCAGCAGCGGTGGGAGTGACTCCTACAATGAGCAGTTCTTC. The V call is TRBV11-2, the J call TRBJ2-1, with D possibly TRBD2 on 5 matching bases. The V and J ends lost 5 bases and 0 bases respectively, with 11 bases between them. The germline CDR1 and CDR2 sequences are SGHAT and FQNNGV. The CDR3 runs to 15 residues.